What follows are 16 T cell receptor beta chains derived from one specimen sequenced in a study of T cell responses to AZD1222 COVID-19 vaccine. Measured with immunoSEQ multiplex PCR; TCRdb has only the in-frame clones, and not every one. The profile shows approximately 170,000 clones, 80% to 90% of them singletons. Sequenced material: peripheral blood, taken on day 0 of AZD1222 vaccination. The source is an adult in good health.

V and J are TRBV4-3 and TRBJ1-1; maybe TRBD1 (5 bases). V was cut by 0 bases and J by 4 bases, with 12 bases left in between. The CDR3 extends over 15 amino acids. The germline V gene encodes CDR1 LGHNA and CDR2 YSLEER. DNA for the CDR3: TGCGCCAGCAGCCAAGACGGGCAGGGTGCCACTGAAGCTTTCTTT. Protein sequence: CASSQDGQGATEAFF.

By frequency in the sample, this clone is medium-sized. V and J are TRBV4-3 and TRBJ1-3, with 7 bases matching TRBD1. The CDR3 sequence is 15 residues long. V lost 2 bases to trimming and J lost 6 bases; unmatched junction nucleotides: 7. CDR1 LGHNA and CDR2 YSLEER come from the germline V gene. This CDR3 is CASSQLAGGINTIYF. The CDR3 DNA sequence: TGCGCCAGCAGCCAACTGGCAGGGGGAATAAACACCATATATTTT.

The chain's CDR3 is CASSPLGRVNQPQHF. CDR3 DNA sequence: TGTGCCAGCAGCCCACTGGGCAGGGTTAATCAGCCCCAGCATTTT. J is TRBJ1-5 and V is TRBV27, with TRBD1 as a possible D gene (5 bases). The length of the CDR3 is 15 residues. CDR1 and CDR2 (germline): MNHEY, SMNVEV (reference sequence). The V end lost 6 bases, the J end lost 4 bases, and 16 bases lay between the germline ends.

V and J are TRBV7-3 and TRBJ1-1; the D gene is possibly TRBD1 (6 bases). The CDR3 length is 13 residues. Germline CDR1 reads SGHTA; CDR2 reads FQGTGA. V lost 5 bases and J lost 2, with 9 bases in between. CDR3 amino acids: CASSPGTNTEAFF. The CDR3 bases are TGTGCCAGCAGCCCTGGGACAAACACTGAAGCTTTCTTT.

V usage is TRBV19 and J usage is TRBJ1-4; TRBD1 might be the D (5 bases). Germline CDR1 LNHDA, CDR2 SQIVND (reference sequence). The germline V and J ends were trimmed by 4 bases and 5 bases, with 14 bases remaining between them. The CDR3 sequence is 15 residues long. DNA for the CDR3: TGTGCCAGTAGTAGTCAAGGGGCTCTGAATGAAAAACTGTTTTTT. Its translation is CASSSQGALNEKLFF.

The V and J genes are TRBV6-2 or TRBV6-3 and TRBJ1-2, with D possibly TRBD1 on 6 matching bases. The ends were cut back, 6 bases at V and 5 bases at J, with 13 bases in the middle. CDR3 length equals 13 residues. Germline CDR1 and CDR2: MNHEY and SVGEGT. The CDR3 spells CASSPGAGYGYTF. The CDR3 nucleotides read TGTGCCAGCAGCCCGGGGGCAGGATATGGCTACACCTTC.

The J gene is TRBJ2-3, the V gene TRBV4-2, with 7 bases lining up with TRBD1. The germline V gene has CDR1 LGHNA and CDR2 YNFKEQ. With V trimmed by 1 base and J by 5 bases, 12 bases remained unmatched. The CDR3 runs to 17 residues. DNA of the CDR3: TGTGCCAGCAGCCAAGTGGTAGGGGGCCCCGCGGGAGATACGCAGTATTTT. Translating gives CASSQVVGGPAGDTQYF.

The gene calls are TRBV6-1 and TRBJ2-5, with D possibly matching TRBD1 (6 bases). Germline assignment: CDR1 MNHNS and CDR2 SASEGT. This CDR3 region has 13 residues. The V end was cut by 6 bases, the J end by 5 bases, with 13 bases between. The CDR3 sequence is CASRLTGPETQYF. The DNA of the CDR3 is TGTGCCAGCAGACTAACAGGGCCTGAGACCCAGTACTTC.

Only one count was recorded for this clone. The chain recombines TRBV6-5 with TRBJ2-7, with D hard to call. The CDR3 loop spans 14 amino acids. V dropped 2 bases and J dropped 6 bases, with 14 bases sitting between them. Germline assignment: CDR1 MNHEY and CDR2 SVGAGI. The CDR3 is CASSYGLTGGEQYF. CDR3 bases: TGTGCCAGCAGTTACGGTCTAACGGGCGGCGAGCAGTACTTC.

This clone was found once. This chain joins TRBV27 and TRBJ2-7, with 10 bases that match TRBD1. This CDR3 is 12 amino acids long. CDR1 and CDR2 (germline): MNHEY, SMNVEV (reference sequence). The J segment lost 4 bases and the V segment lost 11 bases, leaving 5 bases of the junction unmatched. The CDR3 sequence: CAAGDRGYEQYF. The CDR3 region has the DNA TGTGCCGCTGGGGACAGGGGATACGAGCAGTACTTC.

The CDR3 reads CAWTPGGAGELFF. The CDR3 bases are TGTGCCTGGACCCCCGGGGGGGCCGGGGAGCTGTTTTTT. J is TRBJ2-2 and V is TRBV30; TRBD2 matches at 8 bases. Germline V gene sequence: CDR1 GTSNPN, CDR2 SVGIG (reference sequence). This CDR3 contains 13 residues. V trimming: 4 bases; J trimming: 6 bases; junction bases outside the gene matches: 4.

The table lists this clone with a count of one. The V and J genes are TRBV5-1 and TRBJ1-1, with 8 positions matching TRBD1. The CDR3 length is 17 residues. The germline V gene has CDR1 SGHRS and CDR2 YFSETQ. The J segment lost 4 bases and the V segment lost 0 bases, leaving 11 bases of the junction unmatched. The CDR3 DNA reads TGCGCCAGCAGCTTGGCAATCGGGGGGACAGGTCTCACTGAAGCTTTCTTT. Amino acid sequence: CASSLAIGGTGLTEAFF.

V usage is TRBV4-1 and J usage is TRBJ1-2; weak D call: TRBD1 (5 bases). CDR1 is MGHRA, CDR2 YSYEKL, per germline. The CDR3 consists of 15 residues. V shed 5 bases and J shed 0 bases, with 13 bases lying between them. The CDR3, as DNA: TGCGCCAGCAGCTTAACGCAGGGCACTAACTATGGCTACACCTTC. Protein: CASSLTQGTNYGYTF.

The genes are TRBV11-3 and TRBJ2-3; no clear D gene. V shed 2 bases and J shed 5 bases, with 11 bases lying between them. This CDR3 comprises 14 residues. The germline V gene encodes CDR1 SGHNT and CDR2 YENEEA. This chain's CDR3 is CASSLTPDRDTQYF. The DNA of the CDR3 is TGTGCCAGCAGCTTAACCCCGGACCGAGATACGCAGTATTTT.

The CDR3 DNA reads TGTGCCAGCAGCTGGGTAAAGGGGGACTACGAGCAGTACGTC. This gives the protein CASSWVKGDYEQYV. This sequence joins TRBV5-4 and TRBJ2-7; D might be TRBD1 (6 bases). CDR3 size: 14 residues. With 3 bases removed from V and 3 bases from J, the gap between germline ends came to 13 bases. Germline CDR1 and CDR2: SGHNT and YYREEE (reference sequence).

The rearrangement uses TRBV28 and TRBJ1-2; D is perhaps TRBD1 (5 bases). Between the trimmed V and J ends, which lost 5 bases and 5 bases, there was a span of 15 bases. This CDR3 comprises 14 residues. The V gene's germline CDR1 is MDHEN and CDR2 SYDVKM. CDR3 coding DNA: TGTGCCAGCAGTAGGGGAGGAAGAACGTATGGCTACACCTTC. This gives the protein CASSRGGRTYGYTF.